The 16 T cell receptor beta chains below were found in one sample sequenced in a study of T cell responses to AZD1222 COVID-19 vaccine. TCRdb's table, derived via immunoSEQ multiplex PCR, lists solely in-frame clones and lacks some. The data show fewer than 95,000 clones, with roughly 90% seen just once and around 8% held by the top ten. The specimen comprised peripheral blood, sampled 28 days after the second AZD1222 dose. These receptors were obtained from an adult who received the AZD1222 COVID-19 vaccine.

V and J are TRBV24-1 and TRBJ2-1; the match to TRBD1 covers 10 bases. Losses at the gene ends were 3 bases for V and 12 bases for J; bases not matched to a gene: 4. The CDR3 runs to 13 residues. Germline V CDR1 and CDR2: KGHDR, SFDVKD. The CDR3 reads CATSDDRGQRQFF. The CDR3 DNA reads TGTGCCACCAGTGATGACAGGGGGCAACGGCAGTTCTTC.

The V and J genes are TRBV19 and TRBJ1-5; no clear D gene. This CDR3 comprises 13 residues. V gave up 1 base and J gave up 3 bases, with 4 bases separating them. In germline, CDR1 is LNHDA, CDR2 SQIVND (reference sequence). The chain's CDR3 is CASSIAANQPQHF. Here the CDR3 DNA reads TGTGCCAGTAGTATAGCCGCCAATCAGCCCCAGCATTTT.

The V gene is TRBV2, the J gene TRBJ2-1, with D possibly matching TRBD1 (5 bases). The V end was cut by 1 base, the J end by 3 bases, with 13 bases between. Germline CDR1 is SNHLY and CDR2 is FYNNEI. The length of the CDR3 is 16 residues. Here the CDR3 reads CASSEGGHGFYNEQFF. The DNA of the CDR3 is TGTGCCAGCAGTGAAGGCGGACACGGATTCTACAATGAGCAGTTCTTC.

This clone was detected only once. The chain links TRBV19 to TRBJ1-4, with D unresolved. This CDR3 has 15 residues. CDR1 is LNHDA and CDR2 is SQIVND in the germline V gene (reference sequence). The V gene lost 6 bases and the J gene lost 0 bases, with 11 bases spanning the gap. Here the CDR3 reads CASSLGGTTNEKLFF. DNA for the CDR3: TGTGCCAGTAGCCTTGGAGGGACAACTAATGAAAAACTGTTTTTT.

The chain employs TRBV4-2 and TRBJ2-5; perhaps D is TRBD1 or TRBD2 (5 bases each). From germline, CDR1 is LGHNA and CDR2 YNFKEQ. Trimming cost V 1 base and J 5 bases, with 8 bases left between them. This CDR3 contains 13 residues. This CDR3 is CASSQGGTETQYF. In DNA form, the CDR3 reads TGTGCCAGCAGCCAAGGGGGGACGGAGACCCAGTACTTC.

The chain uses TRBV3-1 (or the pseudogene TRBV3-2) and TRBJ2-3; TRBD2 matches 9 bases. Germline V gene sequence: CDR1 LGHDT, CDR2 YNNKEL (reference sequence). V trimming: 0 bases; J trimming: 4 bases; junction bases outside the gene matches: 8. This CDR3 has 17 residues. CDR3 protein: CASSQDAVAGAADTQYF. The CDR3, as DNA: TGTGCCAGCAGCCAAGATGCGGTAGCGGGAGCGGCAGATACGCAGTATTTT.

V is TRBV19 and J is TRBJ2-3; no clear D. Germline lookup yields CDR1 LNHDA and CDR2 SQIVND (reference sequence). The CDR3 has 14 amino acids. The V end was cut by 7 bases, the J end by 2 bases, with 13 bases between. The CDR3 region is CASTQDWNTDTQYF. For the CDR3, the DNA is TGTGCCAGTACCCAAGACTGGAACACAGATACGCAGTATTTT.

This clone was recorded only once. This sequence joins TRBV28 and TRBJ1-3; D may be TRBD1 (5 bases). The V end was cut by 5 bases, the J end by 0 bases, with 11 bases between. CDR1 is MDHEN, CDR2 SYDVKM, per germline. The CDR3 is 15 amino acids. The DNA for the CDR3 is TGTGCCAGCAGTCAGGGCAGCATCTCTGGAAACACCATATATTTT. This gives the protein CASSQGSISGNTIYF.

Comments on this clone: Other nucleotide sequences in the sample specify the same CDR3. The chain couples TRBV27 to TRBJ2-3; the D gene is possibly TRBD2 (6 bases). Germline-derived CDR1 and CDR2 are MNHEY and SMNVEV (reference sequence). The CDR3 runs 13 residues. V lost 1 base and J lost 5, with 7 bases in between. CDR3 sequence reads: CASSLWGEDTQYF. CDR3 DNA: TGTGCCAGCAGTTTATGGGGGGAAGATACGCAGTATTTT.

The rearrangement joins TRBV6-1 to TRBJ2-7; D is possibly TRBD2 (7 bases). This CDR3 has 16 amino acids. Trimming pared 0 bases from V and 2 bases from J, leaving 14 bases between. The germline gives CDR1 MNHNS, CDR2 SASEGT. CDR3 DNA sequence: TGTGCCAGCAGTGAAGCGGTGGGGGGGGCAGCCTACGAGCAGTACTTC. Amino acid sequence: CASSEAVGGAAYEQYF.

The V and J genes are TRBV28 and TRBJ1-5; tentatively, D is TRBD1 (6 bases). V shed 6 bases and J shed 4 bases, with 13 bases lying between them. The germline gives CDR1 MDHEN, CDR2 SYDVKM. CDR3 length: 14 residues. The CDR3 region is CASRRQVFNQPQHF. CDR3 coding DNA: TGTGCCAGCAGACGACAGGTCTTTAATCAGCCCCAGCATTTT.

This sequence joins TRBV6-2 or TRBV6-3 and TRBJ2-7, with D perhaps matching TRBD1 or TRBD2 (5 bases each). The CDR3 has 16 amino acids. Germline assignment: CDR1 MNHEY and CDR2 SVGEGT. V lost 6 bases and J 2 bases, leaving 20 bases between the germline ends. DNA of the CDR3: TGTGCCAGCAGCGCCCCGGGGCCCGCAAACCCCTACGAGCAGTACTTC. It specifies CASSAPGPANPYEQYF.

The chain employs TRBV24-1 and TRBJ2-1; D is unresolved. V gave up 9 bases and J gave up 5 bases, with 16 bases separating them. The CDR3 loop spans 14 amino acids. Germline CDR1 and CDR2: KGHDR and SFDVKD. The CDR3 loop reads CATSLRDTNNEQFF. The CDR3 nucleotides read TGTGCCACCTCTTTAAGAGACACAAACAATGAGCAGTTCTTC.

V and J are TRBV30 and TRBJ2-2; D is perhaps TRBD1 (6 bases). Germline-derived CDR1 and CDR2 are GTSNPN and SVGIG (reference sequence). V was clipped by 1 base and J by 8 bases, with 11 bases between them. This CDR3 comprises 13 residues. In DNA, the CDR3 is TGTGCCTGGAGTGGGATGGGGGCTGGGGAGCTGTTTTTT. Its translation: CAWSGMGAGELFF.

The chain combines TRBV19 with TRBJ1-1; D gene uncertain. CDR3 size: 13 residues. Germline loops: CDR1 LNHDA, CDR2 SQIVND (reference sequence). With 1 base removed from V and 7 bases from J, the gap between germline ends came to 10 bases. The CDR3: CASSIAGGDEAFF. The DNA for the CDR3 is TGTGCCAGTAGTATAGCTGGCGGGGATGAAGCTTTCTTT.

The chain uses TRBV28 and TRBJ1-6, with TRBD1 matching 8 bases. Germline assignment: CDR1 MDHEN and CDR2 SYDVKM. The CDR3 sequence is 12 residues long. J gave up 9 bases and V 10 bases, and 5 bases lay outside the gene matches. The DNA for the CDR3 is TGTGCCACCGGACAGGGCACTTCACCCCTCCACTTT. Translated: CATGQGTSPLHF.